The 25 T cell receptor beta chains given below trace back to one sample, sequenced in a study of Ad26.COV2.S vaccination and SARS-CoV-2 variants. Treatment specified: over 15 received Ad26.COV2.S at low or high dose, single or two shots; about five received placebo; per-sample allocation not given. Sampling was done on day 63 after the first vaccine or placebo injection. Libraries were prepared by immunoSEQ multiplex PCR; TCRdb keeps only in-frame clonotypes and omits some of them. The data hold about 480,000 clones, with around 85% observed a single time. The input for sequencing was peripheral blood, taken in a trial of Ad26.COV2.S vaccine versus placebo. Receptors were obtained from a person between 18 and 59 years old who received the Ad26.COV2.S COVID-19 vaccine or a placebo.

The gene calls are TRBV27 and TRBJ2-3, with 7 bases that match TRBD1. This CDR3 is 15 amino acids long. Germline CDR1 is MNHEY and CDR2 is SMNVEV (reference sequence). The J segment lost 0 bases and the V segment lost 5 bases, leaving 5 bases of the junction unmatched. This CDR3 reads CASSPTGRSTDTQYF. For the CDR3, the DNA is TGTGCCAGCAGTCCGACAGGGCGCAGCACAGATACGCAGTATTTT.

The rearrangement links TRBV5-8 to TRBJ1-2; 8 positions match TRBD1. CDR1 SGHTS and CDR2 YDEGEE come from the germline V gene. The CDR3 totals 16 residues. J lost 2 bases, V lost 1 base, and 7 bases had no gene match. CDR3: CASSLPGTGVNYGYTF. The DNA of the CDR3 is TGTGCCAGCAGCTTGCCCGGGACAGGAGTCAACTATGGCTACACCTTC.

This clone occurred once. CDR3 protein: CASSGQGGIYGYTF. CDR3 bases: TGTGCCAGCTCGGGGCAGGGAGGTATCTATGGCTACACCTTC. The V call is TRBV6-5, the J call TRBJ1-2, with D maybe TRBD1 (5 bases). The CDR3 covers 14 residues. Trimming removed 8 bases from V and 4 bases from J, with 17 bases in between. CDR1 is MNHEY and CDR2 is SVGAGI in the germline V gene.

The J gene is TRBJ1-4, the V gene TRBV6-1; possibly TRBD1 for D (5 bases). CDR1 MNHNS and CDR2 SASEGT come from the germline V gene. The length of the CDR3 is 13 residues. V dropped 2 bases and J dropped 11 bases, with 12 bases sitting between them. The CDR3 loop reads CASSEKRRGKLFF. CDR3 DNA: TGTGCCAGCAGTGAAAAGAGAAGGGGTAAACTGTTTTTT.

This clone was observed once. The rearrangement links TRBV27 to TRBJ2-7, with TRBD2 identical over 11 bases. The CDR3 has 18 residues. Germline V lookup: CDR1 MNHEY, CDR2 SMNVEV (reference sequence). V lost 0 bases and J lost 7; bases outside the gene matches: 14. DNA of the CDR3: TGTGCCAGCAGTTTATCGCCCCCCCGCTTAGCGGGAGGGTTTGAGCAGTACTTC. This encodes CASSLSPPRLAGGFEQYF.

The chain joins TRBV7-8 to TRBJ2-7, with D unresolved. The V end was cut by 0 bases, the J end by 3 bases, with 15 bases between. CDR1 is SGHVS, CDR2 FQNEAQ, per germline. The CDR3 has 16 residues. Written as DNA, the CDR3 is TGTGCCAGCAGCTTAGCTGGGTCGGGCGGATACTACGAGCAGTACTTC. It translates to CASSLAGSGGYYEQYF.

V usage is TRBV4-1 and J usage is TRBJ2-3; D perhaps matches TRBD2 (5 bases). The CDR3 length is 15 residues. Per germline, CDR1 MGHRA and CDR2 YSYEKL. Trimming took off 1 base at V and 4 bases at J, with 12 bases between the two ends. Here the CDR3 DNA reads TGCGCCAGCAGCCAAGCTGCACCGAGGGCAGATACGCAGTATTTT. Translated, it gives CASSQAAPRADTQYF.

This sequence joins TRBV19 and TRBJ2-4; 14 bases are shared with TRBD2. V was clipped by 5 bases and J by 4 bases; unmatched bases: 16. The CDR3 sequence is 20 residues long. The germline gives CDR1 LNHDA, CDR2 SQIVND (reference sequence). This CDR3 reads CASSLVPGTSGSRRKNIQYF. In nucleotides, the CDR3 is TGTGCCAGTAGTCTCGTCCCGGGGACTAGCGGGAGCAGGCGAAAAAACATTCAGTACTTC.

The chain links TRBV7-8 to TRBJ2-1; D is possibly TRBD2 (6 bases). The V gene's germline CDR1 is SGHVS and CDR2 FQNEAQ. V shed 5 bases and J shed 9 bases, with 14 bases lying between them. This CDR3 contains 13 residues. The CDR3: CASSLGGYGEQFF. The CDR3 bases are TGTGCCAGCAGCCTCGGGGGTTACGGTGAGCAGTTCTTC. Full variable domain (remainder filled in from reference TRBV7-8 and TRBJ2-1): GAGVSQSPRYKVAKRGQDVALRCDPISGHVSLFWYQQALGQGPEFLTYFQNEAQLDKSGLPSDRFFAERPEGSVSTLKIQRTQQEDSAVYLCASSLGGYGEQFFGPGTRLTVL.

This chain connects TRBV30 to TRBJ1-1; D unclear. V was trimmed by 8 bases and J by 7 bases, leaving 23 bases between them. The CDR3 has 14 residues. The germline CDR1 and CDR2 sequences are GTSNPN and SVGIG (reference sequence). CDR3 nucleotide sequence: TGTGCCGGCGCTATCGGACTTTCGCTACTTGAAGCTTTCTTT. This gives the protein CAGAIGLSLLEAFF.

This clone was found once. The rearrangement joins TRBV15 to TRBJ2-1, with 10 bases fitting TRBD2. Germline V gives CDR1 LNHNV, CDR2 YYDKDF (reference sequence). The V and J ends lost 3 bases and 6 bases, in that order; junction bases with no gene match: 5. The CDR3 consists of 15 residues. The CDR3 coding sequence is TGTGCCACCAGCAGTTGGACTAGCGGCCTCAATGAGCAGTTCTTC. Translating gives CATSSWTSGLNEQFF.

The J gene is TRBJ2-7, the V gene TRBV5-1; 13 bases are a match to TRBD2. J lost 6 bases, V lost 5 bases, and 5 bases had no gene match. This CDR3 comprises 14 residues. The V gene's germline CDR1 is SGHRS and CDR2 YFSETQ. CDR3 sequence reads: CASSPGLAGREQYF. Here the CDR3 DNA reads TGCGCCAGCAGTCCGGGACTAGCGGGACGCGAGCAGTACTTC.

The chain combines TRBV5-4 with TRBJ2-1, with 9 bases that match TRBD2. CDR3 length equals 17 residues. Germline CDR1 SGHNT, CDR2 YYREEE (reference sequence). V dropped 3 bases and J dropped 4; count of bases not matched to a gene: 11. The CDR3, as DNA: TGTGCCAGCAGCTGGGGGGGGCTAGCGGGAATGTACAATGAGCAGTTCTTC. It specifies CASSWGGLAGMYNEQFF. The whole variable domain, remainder taken from reference TRBV5-4 and TRBJ2-1, is ETGVTQSPTHLIKTRGQQVTLRCSSQSGHNTVSWYQQALGQGPQFIFQYYREEENGRGNFPPRFSGLQFPNYSSELNVNALELDDSALYLCASSWGGLAGMYNEQFFGPGTRLTVL.

The CDR3 loop is CAGSDSPITVSGNTIYF. DNA for the CDR3: TGTGCCGGATCGGACAGTCCTATAACCGTCTCTGGAAACACCATATATTTT. This chain joins TRBV28 and TRBJ1-3; D may be TRBD1 (6 bases). The CDR3 has 17 residues. The V gene's germline CDR1 is MDHEN and CDR2 SYDVKM. Trimming took 11 bases from V and 0 from J, leaving 23 bases between them.

V is TRBV28 and J is TRBJ1-3; perhaps TRBD1 as D (6 bases). Germline loops: CDR1 MDHEN, CDR2 SYDVKM. The V gene lost 5 bases and the J gene lost 0 bases, with 14 bases spanning the gap. The CDR3 has 16 residues. DNA of the CDR3: TGTGCCAGCAGTGGATCACAGGGTTTCTCTGGAAACACCATATATTTT. Its translation: CASSGSQGFSGNTIYF.

The table lists this clone with a count of one. The chain links TRBV18 to TRBJ2-3; D is uncertain. V was pared by 5 bases and J by 2 bases, with 14 bases between. CDR3 length equals 15 residues. The V gene's germline CDR1 is KGHSH and CDR2 LQKENI. The CDR3 loop reads CASSTRESATDTQYF. CDR3 sequence (DNA): TGTGCCAGCTCAACTCGTGAGTCGGCCACAGATACGCAGTATTTT.

This clone was observed a handful of times. The chain has TRBV28 and TRBJ1-2, with D possibly being TRBD1 (5 bases). V shed 7 bases and J shed 10 bases, with 22 bases lying between them. CDR1 and CDR2 from the germline V gene are MDHEN and SYDVKM. This CDR3 region has 14 residues. CDR3 bases: TGTGCCAGCACCACAACAGGACGGTACCGATCCTACACCTTC. Its protein product is CASTTTGRYRSYTF.

The V gene is TRBV13, the J gene TRBJ2-5; 9 nucleotides align to TRBD1. The germline gives CDR1 PRHDT, CDR2 FYEKMQ (reference sequence). With V trimmed by 4 bases and J by 9 bases, 6 bases remained unmatched. This CDR3 has 13 residues. CDR3 amino acids: CASSSGTGIPQYF. For the CDR3, the DNA is TGTGCCAGCAGCTCCGGGACAGGGATTCCCCAGTACTTC.

J is TRBJ2-7 and V is TRBV19; maybe TRBD1 (6 bases). The CDR3 consists of 13 residues. Germline V gene lookup returns CDR1 LNHDA and CDR2 SQIVND (reference sequence). Trimming removed 2 bases at V and 2 bases at J, with 7 bases between. The CDR3 protein is CASSIQGPYEQYF. The CDR3 DNA reads as TGTGCCAGTAGTATACAGGGGCCCTACGAGCAGTACTTC.

The chain links TRBV2 to TRBJ1-2; D ambiguous. CDR1 and CDR2 (germline): SNHLY, FYNNEI. This CDR3 has 12 amino acids. Trimming left V 2 bases short and J 8 bases short, with 9 bases between. The DNA for the CDR3 is TGTGCCAGCAGTGAAAGGTTATGGGGCTACACCTTC. Translation: CASSERLWGYTF.

This chain connects TRBV19 to TRBJ1-6, with D hard to call. The V gene lost 2 bases and the J gene lost 5 bases, with 7 bases spanning the gap. There are 14 residues in the CDR3. From germline, CDR1 is LNHDA and CDR2 SQIVND (reference sequence). The CDR3 DNA reads TGTGCCAGTAGTATAAGTGGAAATAATTCACCCCTCCACTTT. Amino acids: CASSISGNNSPLHF.

This clone occurred once. V usage is TRBV4-1 and J usage is TRBJ1-1; D call uncertain. The CDR3 has 14 residues. Trimming removed 1 base at V and 4 bases at J, with 10 bases between. Germline CDR1 reads MGHRA; CDR2 reads YSYEKL. For the CDR3, the DNA is TGCGCCAGCAGCCAAGCGAATTATGCCACTGAAGCTTTCTTT. Translation gives CASSQANYATEAFF.

The gene calls are TRBV19 and TRBJ1-4; D not certain. Germline V CDR1 and CDR2: LNHDA, SQIVND (reference sequence). The CDR3 is 14 residues long. With 6 bases removed from V and 8 bases from J, the gap between germline ends came to 16 bases. CDR3 region: CASSLGPNREKLFF. The CDR3 DNA reads as TGTGCCAGTAGCCTGGGCCCCAATAGGGAAAAACTGTTTTTT. Looking up the rest from reference TRBV19 and TRBJ1-4 gives the full variable domain: DGGITQSPKYLFRKEGQNVTLSCEQNLNHDAMYWYRQDPGQGLRLIYYSQIVNDFQKGDIAEGYSVSREKKESFPLTVTSAQKNPTAFYLCASSLGPNREKLFFGSGTQLSVL.

V and J are TRBV12-5 and TRBJ2-1; TRBD2 matches 11 bases. The CDR3 runs to 16 residues. V lost 4 bases and J lost 9; bases outside the gene matches: 11. Germline values: CDR1 LGHNT, CDR2 FRNRAP. This CDR3 reads CASGWVLSGRAFEQFF. The CDR3 DNA reads TGTGCTAGTGGTTGGGTTCTTAGCGGGAGGGCCTTTGAGCAGTTCTTC.

The rearrangement uses TRBV5-4 and TRBJ2-2; 9 bases match TRBD2. Germline-derived CDR1 and CDR2 are SGHNT and YYREEE (reference sequence). V gave up 4 bases and J gave up 5 bases; unmatched junction bases: 9. This CDR3 contains 16 residues. Written as DNA, the CDR3 is TGTGCCAGCAGCGTCATAGCGGGAGTATGGACCGGGGAGCTGTTTTTT. It specifies CASSVIAGVWTGELFF.